This entry is about one TCR beta chain. Germline CDR1 reads SGHDT; CDR2 reads YYEEEE. This CDR3 contains 11 residues. V lost 2 bases, J lost 10 bases, and 7 bases lay in between. A sample-barcoded 5' primer and a J-beta primer mix were used in a second PCR of about 7 to 12 cycles. All samples yielded 2.5 million or more CDR3-containing paired-end reads. TCRdb re-derived calls from the 5' RACE reads in MiXCR, one entry per CDR3 protein. The table shows about 720,000 distinct CDR3 sequences, with approximately 22% occurring only once. The data were taken from a study of blood T cells in healthy people across ages. Each of the donors had ten milliliters of peripheral blood drawn into EDTA-treated Vacutainer tubes.

The chain joins TRBV5-6 to TRBJ2-4, with D hard to call. Specimen: blood. The origin of this receptor is a man in his sixties or seventies in good health. Here the CDR3 reads CASSFSNIQYF. In DNA form, the CDR3 reads TGTGCCAGCAGCTTCTCAAATATTCAGTACTTC.